This TCR beta chain was captured in a study of cytomegalovirus exposure and HLA in healthy donors. Study observations and caveats: A later analysis linked a missense DCLRE1C variant to TCR beta V- and J-gene trimming. Researchers catalogued around 150 TCR beta chains as cytomegalovirus-associated. Productive rates of about 87% or about 30% were seen for most TCR beta V segments in an earlier analysis. A later analysis found common viral pathogens apparently linked to several of the most significant clusters.

This clone was recorded a few times. Its antigen is as yet unknown. The CDR3 covers 16 residues. Germline V gene sequence: CDR1 MNHNS, CDR2 SASEGT. The V and J ends lost 0 bases and 5 bases, in that order; junction bases with no gene match: 8. PCR involved 60 Vbeta and 13 Jbeta primers. Repertoires were generated with immunoSEQ multiplex PCR, while TCRdb's copy carries only in-frame clones and drops some. The table lists about 170,000 clones, 82% of them singletons. The chain has TRBV6-1 and TRBJ2-7; 9 positions match TRBD1. The TCR sequence derives from a male donor in good health and CMV-seronegative. The sequenced sample consisted of PBMCs. CDR3 DNA sequence: TGTGCCAGCAGTGAAGCTGCGGGACAGGGTAACCACGAGCAGTACTTC. Translated: CASSEAAGQGNHEQYF.